Listed below are T cell receptor beta chains from one sample, sequenced in a study of blood T cell repertoires in COVID-19. Here immunoSEQ multiplex PCR was the method, and the copy in TCRdb shows in-frame clones only, minus some. This table holds 150,000 or so clones, roughly 93% found once. Sequenced material: peripheral blood. Receptor source: a woman in her fifties or sixties with COVID-19, enrolled during active disease. The CDR3 runs from the conserved cysteine through the conserved F or W. A D gene is named only where the DNA matches it firmly. The size field is filled for only some rows; it gives once, few, many or a size class.

d_call: NA; j_call: TRBJ2-5; clone_size: NA; v_call: TRBV30; cdr3_length: 12; cdr3_aa: CAWGRGVGTQYF; cdr3_nt: TGTGCCTGGGGCAGGGGAGTCGGGACCCAGTACTTC
d_call: NA; j_call: TRBJ1-2; clone_size: NA; v_call: TRBV25-1; cdr3_length: 13; cdr3_aa: CASAEAGSSGYTF; cdr3_nt: TGTGCCAGCGCGGAAGCGGGGAGCAGTGGCTACACCTTC
d_call: TRBD1; j_call: TRBJ1-6; clone_size: NA; v_call: TRBV4-3; cdr3_length: 16; cdr3_aa: CASSLKRTGSDSPLHF; cdr3_nt: TGCGCCAGCAGCCTCAAAAGGACAGGGTCGGATTCACCCCTCCACTTT
d_call: NA; j_call: TRBJ1-1; clone_size: NA; v_call: TRBV13; cdr3_length: 18; cdr3_aa: CASSSEGSLGGERTEAFF; cdr3_nt: TGTGCCAGCAGCTCAGAGGGGTCTTTAGGGGGGGAGAGAACTGAAGCTTTCTTT
d_call: NA; j_call: TRBJ2-7; clone_size: NA; v_call: TRBV21-1; cdr3_length: 14; cdr3_aa: CASSKSSHSYEQYF; cdr3_nt: TGTGCCAGCAGCAAAAGTTCACACTCCTACGAGCAGTACTTC
d_call: NA; j_call: TRBJ1-2; clone_size: once; v_call: TRBV4-3; cdr3_length: 15; cdr3_aa: CASSRHPTPNYGYTF; cdr3_nt: TGCGCCAGCAGCAGACACCCGACCCCGAACTATGGCTACACCTTC
d_call: TRBD1; j_call: TRBJ1-5; clone_size: NA; v_call: TRBV27; cdr3_length: 15; cdr3_aa: CASSLWGQGGQPQHF; cdr3_nt: TGTGCCAGCAGTTTATGGGGACAGGGGGGTCAGCCCCAGCATTTT
d_call: NA; j_call: TRBJ1-2; clone_size: NA; v_call: TRBV4-2; cdr3_length: 19; cdr3_aa: CASSQDPGGARVLNYGYTF; cdr3_nt: TGTGCCAGCAGCCAAGATCCGGGGGGGGCGCGGGTCTTGAACTATGGCTACACCTTC
d_call: TRBD1; j_call: TRBJ1-2; clone_size: once; v_call: TRBV11-2; cdr3_length: 14; cdr3_aa: CASSPTGDGYGYTF; cdr3_nt: TGTGCCAGCAGCCCGACAGGGGACGGCTATGGCTACACCTTC
d_call: NA; j_call: TRBJ1-2; clone_size: NA; v_call: TRBV12-3/TRBV12-4; cdr3_length: 13; cdr3_aa: CASSLGVGSGYTF; cdr3_nt: TGTGCCAGCAGTTTAGGAGTGGGGAGTGGCTACACCTTC
d_call: NA; j_call: TRBJ1-4; clone_size: NA; v_call: TRBV9; cdr3_length: 18; cdr3_aa: CASSAKTATSATNEKLFF; cdr3_nt: TGTGCCAGCAGCGCCAAGACAGCCACCAGCGCAACTAATGAAAAACTGTTTTTT
d_call: TRBD1; j_call: TRBJ1-5; clone_size: NA; v_call: TRBV19; cdr3_length: 14; cdr3_aa: CASSWTGGNQPQHF; cdr3_nt: TGTGCCAGTAGTTGGACAGGGGGGAATCAGCCCCAGCATTTT
d_call: NA; j_call: TRBJ2-1; clone_size: NA; v_call: TRBV19; cdr3_length: 11; cdr3_aa: CASSVGPEQFF; cdr3_nt: TGTGCCAGTAGTGTGGGGCCTGAGCAGTTCTTC
d_call: NA; j_call: TRBJ2-3; clone_size: NA; v_call: TRBV12-3/TRBV12-4; cdr3_length: 13; cdr3_aa: CAQRARPLDTQYF; cdr3_nt: TGTGCACAGCGGGCTAGACCCTTAGATACGCAGTATTTT
d_call: NA; j_call: TRBJ1-1; clone_size: NA; v_call: TRBV12-3/TRBV12-4; cdr3_length: 13; cdr3_aa: CASSVASNTEAFF; cdr3_nt: TGTGCCAGCAGTGTAGCCTCGAACACTGAAGCTTTCTTT
d_call: TRBD1; j_call: TRBJ1-6; clone_size: NA; v_call: TRBV18; cdr3_length: 14; cdr3_aa: CASSPTGGRTPLHF; cdr3_nt: TGTGCCAGCTCACCCACAGGGGGAAGAACACCCCTCCACTTT
d_call: TRBD1; j_call: TRBJ1-6; clone_size: NA; v_call: TRBV5-4; cdr3_length: 13; cdr3_aa: CASSLGGNKPLHF; cdr3_nt: TGTGCCAGCAGCTTAGGGGGCAATAAACCCCTCCACTTT
d_call: TRBD2; j_call: TRBJ2-5; clone_size: NA; v_call: TRBV4-2; cdr3_length: 16; cdr3_aa: CASSQVAAGGVETQYF; cdr3_nt: TGTGCCAGCAGCCAAGTCGCAGCGGGGGGGGTTGAGACCCAGTACTTC
d_call: NA; j_call: TRBJ1-5; clone_size: NA; v_call: TRBV6-6; cdr3_length: 15; cdr3_aa: CASRGRTELNQPQHF; cdr3_nt: TGTGCCAGCAGGGGAAGGACAGAGCTTAATCAGCCCCAGCATTTT
d_call: TRBD2; j_call: TRBJ2-7; clone_size: NA; v_call: TRBV7-2; cdr3_length: 15; cdr3_aa: CASSLSGTTPYEQYF; cdr3_nt: TGTGCCAGCAGCTTATCGGGGACTACCCCCTACGAGCAGTACTTC
d_call: NA; j_call: TRBJ2-2; clone_size: once; v_call: TRBV19; cdr3_length: 14; cdr3_aa: CASNIGGLTGELFF; cdr3_nt: TGTGCCAGTAATATTGGTGGGCTGACCGGGGAGCTGTTTTTT
d_call: TRBD1; j_call: TRBJ2-7; clone_size: NA; v_call: TRBV3-1/TRBV3-2; cdr3_length: 15; cdr3_aa: CASSRFRDSTYEQYF; cdr3_nt: TGTGCCAGCAGCCGTTTCCGGGACAGTACCTACGAGCAGTACTTC
d_call: NA; j_call: TRBJ1-1; clone_size: NA; v_call: TRBV4-1; cdr3_length: 12; cdr3_aa: CASSQDPSEAFF; cdr3_nt: TGCGCCAGCAGCCAAGACCCCAGTGAAGCTTTCTTT
d_call: TRBD1; j_call: TRBJ1-2; clone_size: once; v_call: TRBV5-1; cdr3_length: 15; cdr3_aa: CATGTGGAWGYGYTF; cdr3_nt: TGCGCCACTGGGACAGGGGGCGCGTGGGGCTATGGCTACACCTTC
d_call: TRBD1; j_call: TRBJ1-1; clone_size: NA; v_call: TRBV28; cdr3_length: 14; cdr3_aa: CASSSGQGTTEAFF; cdr3_nt: TGTGCCAGCAGTTCTGGACAGGGAACCACTGAAGCTTTCTTT
d_call: TRBD1; j_call: TRBJ1-1; clone_size: NA; v_call: TRBV24-1; cdr3_length: 13; cdr3_aa: CATRDRGGTEAFF; cdr3_nt: TGTGCCACCAGAGACAGGGGAGGCACTGAAGCTTTCTTT
d_call: NA; j_call: TRBJ1-6; clone_size: NA; v_call: TRBV5-1; cdr3_length: 13; cdr3_aa: CASNPTPETPLHF; cdr3_nt: TGCGCCAGCAACCCGACCCCGGAGACACCCCTCCACTTT
d_call: NA; j_call: TRBJ2-3; clone_size: NA; v_call: TRBV7-2; cdr3_length: 15; cdr3_aa: CASSLAGVGTDTQYF; cdr3_nt: TGTGCCAGCAGCCTGGCAGGGGTCGGGACAGATACGCAGTATTTT
d_call: NA; j_call: TRBJ2-7; clone_size: NA; v_call: TRBV6-5; cdr3_length: 14; cdr3_aa: CASSKSFSSYEQYF; cdr3_nt: TGTGCCAGCAGTAAAAGTTTCAGCTCCTACGAGCAGTACTTC
d_call: NA; j_call: TRBJ1-1; clone_size: NA; v_call: TRBV6-5; cdr3_length: 13; cdr3_aa: CASSSERGTEAFF; cdr3_nt: TGTGCCAGCAGTTCCGAACGGGGCACTGAAGCTTTCTTT
d_call: TRBD2; j_call: TRBJ2-2; clone_size: NA; v_call: TRBV5-1; cdr3_length: 16; cdr3_aa: CASSLALAGGTGELFF; cdr3_nt: TGCGCCAGCAGCTTGGCTCTAGCGGGCGGAACCGGGGAGCTGTTTTTT
d_call: TRBD2; j_call: TRBJ2-1; clone_size: NA; v_call: TRBV19; cdr3_length: 16; cdr3_aa: CASSIVGGGRYNEQFF; cdr3_nt: TGTGCCAGTAGTATCGTCGGCGGGGGGCGATACAATGAGCAGTTCTTC
d_call: NA; j_call: TRBJ2-2; clone_size: NA; v_call: TRBV21-1; cdr3_length: 15; cdr3_aa: CASSKGQGSTGELFF; cdr3_nt: TGTGCCAGCAGCAAAGGACAGGGAAGCACCGGGGAGCTGTTTTTT
d_call: TRBD2; j_call: TRBJ2-6; clone_size: NA; v_call: TRBV5-4; cdr3_length: 16; cdr3_aa: CASTGGGSSGANVLTF; cdr3_nt: TGTGCCAGCACCGGCGGGGGATCCTCTGGGGCCAACGTCCTGACTTTC
d_call: NA; j_call: TRBJ1-1; clone_size: NA; v_call: TRBV10-3; cdr3_length: 11; cdr3_aa: CASAGAGEAFF; cdr3_nt: TGTGCCAGTGCCGGAGCTGGTGAAGCTTTCTTT
d_call: NA; j_call: TRBJ2-6; clone_size: NA; v_call: TRBV7-9; cdr3_length: 14; cdr3_aa: CASSSQRGANVLTF; cdr3_nt: TGTGCCAGCAGCTCCCAGAGGGGGGCCAACGTCCTGACTTTC
d_call: TRBD1; j_call: TRBJ1-2; clone_size: NA; v_call: TRBV27; cdr3_length: 13; cdr3_aa: CASSLTGGGGYTF; cdr3_nt: TGTGCCAGCAGTTTGACAGGGGGCGGCGGCTACACCTTC
d_call: TRBD1; j_call: TRBJ1-2; clone_size: NA; v_call: TRBV6-5; cdr3_length: 13; cdr3_aa: CASRVDREYGYTF; cdr3_nt: TGTGCCAGCAGGGTGGACAGGGAGTATGGCTACACCTTC
d_call: TRBD2; j_call: TRBJ2-7; clone_size: NA; v_call: TRBV28; cdr3_length: 17; cdr3_aa: CASSPQRPSGGGYEQYF; cdr3_nt: TGTGCCAGCAGTCCTCAACGGCCTAGCGGGGGGGGGTACGAGCAGTACTTC
d_call: TRBD1; j_call: TRBJ1-5; clone_size: NA; v_call: TRBV6-2/TRBV6-3; cdr3_length: 13; cdr3_aa: CASSRQGAQPQHF; cdr3_nt: TGTGCCAGCAGCCGACAGGGGGCTCAGCCCCAGCATTTT
d_call: TRBD2; j_call: TRBJ2-2; clone_size: NA; v_call: TRBV27; cdr3_length: 17; cdr3_aa: CASSLGLGGSWTGELFF; cdr3_nt: TGTGCCAGCAGTTTAGGTCTGGGAGGGTCCTGGACCGGGGAGCTGTTTTTT
d_call: NA; j_call: TRBJ2-3; clone_size: once; v_call: TRBV9; cdr3_length: 13; cdr3_aa: CASSVGGTDTQYF; cdr3_nt: TGTGCCAGCAGCGTAGGAGGGACAGATACGCAGTATTTT
d_call: TRBD1; j_call: TRBJ2-7; clone_size: NA; v_call: TRBV18; cdr3_length: 12; cdr3_aa: CASSRQGYEQYF; cdr3_nt: TGTGCCAGCTCAAGACAGGGCTACGAGCAGTACTTC
d_call: TRBD1; j_call: TRBJ1-2; clone_size: NA; v_call: TRBV6-5; cdr3_length: 14; cdr3_aa: CASVDRGGSYGYTF; cdr3_nt: TGTGCCAGCGTAGACAGGGGAGGGAGCTATGGCTACACCTTC
d_call: NA; j_call: TRBJ1-1; clone_size: NA; v_call: TRBV4-1; cdr3_length: 14; cdr3_aa: CASSPKTVNTEAFF; cdr3_nt: TGCGCCAGCAGCCCGAAGACAGTTAACACTGAAGCTTTCTTT
d_call: TRBD1; j_call: TRBJ1-2; clone_size: NA; v_call: TRBV6-5; cdr3_length: 16; cdr3_aa: CASSYSDRGWIDGYTF; cdr3_nt: TGTGCCAGCAGTTACTCGGACAGGGGGTGGATAGATGGCTACACCTTC
d_call: NA; j_call: TRBJ1-6; clone_size: NA; v_call: TRBV6-6; cdr3_length: 14; cdr3_aa: CASSYAENNSPLHF; cdr3_nt: TGTGCCAGCAGTTACGCGGAGAATAATTCACCCCTCCACTTT
d_call: TRBD1; j_call: TRBJ1-4; clone_size: NA; v_call: TRBV6-5; cdr3_length: 15; cdr3_aa: CASRLDRAPNEKLFF; cdr3_nt: TGTGCCAGCAGGCTTGACAGGGCCCCTAATGAAAAACTGTTTTTT
d_call: TRBD1; j_call: TRBJ1-1; clone_size: NA; v_call: TRBV5-4; cdr3_length: 15; cdr3_aa: CASSPRTGENTEAFF; cdr3_nt: TGTGCCAGCAGCCCCAGGACAGGGGAGAACACTGAAGCTTTCTTT
d_call: TRBD1; j_call: TRBJ1-4; clone_size: NA; v_call: TRBV7-8; cdr3_length: 15; cdr3_aa: CASSKLTGRNEKLFF; cdr3_nt: TGTGCCAGCAGCAAACTGACAGGGCGAAATGAAAAACTGTTTTTT
d_call: NA; j_call: TRBJ2-3; clone_size: NA; v_call: TRBV6-4; cdr3_length: 14; cdr3_aa: CASSEGGRGDTQYF; cdr3_nt: TGTGCCAGCAGTGAGGGGGGTCGCGGGGATACGCAGTATTTT
d_call: NA; j_call: TRBJ2-2; clone_size: NA; v_call: TRBV21-1; cdr3_length: 16; cdr3_aa: CASSIKRTGDTGELFF; cdr3_nt: TGTGCCAGCAGCATCAAAAGGACAGGGGATACCGGGGAGCTGTTTTTT
d_call: NA; j_call: TRBJ2-7; clone_size: NA; v_call: TRBV24-1; cdr3_length: 15; cdr3_aa: CATSDSGIVCYEQYF; cdr3_nt: TGTGCCACCAGTGATTCGGGGATCGTCTGCTACGAGCAGTACTTC
d_call: NA; j_call: TRBJ2-7; clone_size: NA; v_call: TRBV30; cdr3_length: 14; cdr3_aa: CAWTPGAAFYEQYF; cdr3_nt: TGTGCCTGGACCCCAGGGGCCGCTTTCTACGAGCAGTACTTC